Described below is a single TCR beta chain sequence and its context. The antigen is undetermined. This record belongs to a study of cytomegalovirus exposure and HLA in healthy donors. Regarding the study as a whole: Later genetic work tied a missense DCLRE1C variant to beta-chain V and J trimming. Researchers reportedly found TCR beta sequences accurately predicted most subjects' HLA-A and HLA-B alleles.

Vbeta (60) and Jbeta (13) primers were used in the PCR. Sequencing was performed with immunoSEQ multiplex PCR; in TCRdb, only in-frame clones are kept and a portion is missing. This table holds 100,000 to 150,000 clones, roughly 80% found once. Every donor was a healthy person donating bone marrow. Donors had nominal health at sampling but likely had unrecorded immune exposures. CDR3 length equals 15 residues. Germline V gene sequence: CDR1 LNHDA, CDR2 SQIVND (reference sequence). The V end was cut by 8 bases, the J end by 5 bases, with 21 bases between. This clonotype originated in a man aged 18 to 30 in good health and CMV-seropositive. This rearrangement joins TRBV19 to TRBJ1-1; weak D call: TRBD1 (6 bases). The source material was PBMCs. CDR3 sequence reads: CASSKKGEGATEAFF. The DNA for the CDR3 is TGTGCCAGTTCAAAAAAGGGGGAGGGAGCGACTGAAGCTTTCTTT.